The sequence of this T cell receptor beta chain was determined in a study of T cell repertoires in cytomegalovirus infection. On the study more broadly: Shared public TCR beta signatures pointed to both CMV infection and a matching HLA type.

Broader study findings: It was HLA-C-restricted CMV-specific TCR beta clonotypes that dominated the response ex vivo.

Trimming at V came to 3 bases and at J to 6 bases, leaving 4 bases not matched to a gene. This CDR3 region has 13 residues. MiXCR, applied by TCRdb to the reads, yields one record per CDR3 protein. The sample gives approximately 250,000 distinct CDR3 sequences, roughly 10% of which show up once; around 15% is in the top ten. On this clonotype: What it binds is not known.

The J gene is TRBJ2-7, the V gene TRBV12-3 or TRBV12-4, with 8 bases lining up with TRBD2. This receptor was taken from a human donor in good health (CMV status not recorded). Some clones in this sample may be carry-over from other donors' samples. The sequenced material came from PBMCs. The CDR3 sequence is CASSFGGASEQYF. For the CDR3, the DNA is TGTGCCAGCAGTTTCGGGGGGGCCTCCGAGCAGTACTTC.